The T cell receptor beta chain under discussion was sequenced for a study of blood T cell repertoires in COVID-19. Study at large: Specimens from acute and convalescent COVID-19 originated in the United States, Italy and Spain. From T cells, B-cell-depleted T cells, or PBMCs came the material, which was cDNA or gDNA.

This CDR3 is built from 13 residues. In germline, CDR1 is SGHNT, CDR2 YYREEE (reference sequence). V dropped 3 bases and J dropped 4 bases, with 10 bases sitting between them. Original methodology: Estimation of nucleated cell counts was performed using reference gene primer amplification. The method was immunoSEQ multiplex PCR; TCRdb's version includes in-frame clones alone and lacks a portion of them. V, J and clone size are taken as reported in that table, and D and trimming were inferred from the DNA itself. The sample shows tens of thousands of clones, approximately 90% of them seen only once. Material: peripheral blood. The chain carries TRBV5-4 and TRBJ2-5, with a possible D match to TRBD1 (6 bases). The receptor's source is a man between 70 and 80 years old with active or convalescent COVID-19. In DNA, the CDR3 is TGTGCCAGCAGCTCGGACAGTTCAGAGACCCAGTACTTC. It is translated as CASSSDSSETQYF.